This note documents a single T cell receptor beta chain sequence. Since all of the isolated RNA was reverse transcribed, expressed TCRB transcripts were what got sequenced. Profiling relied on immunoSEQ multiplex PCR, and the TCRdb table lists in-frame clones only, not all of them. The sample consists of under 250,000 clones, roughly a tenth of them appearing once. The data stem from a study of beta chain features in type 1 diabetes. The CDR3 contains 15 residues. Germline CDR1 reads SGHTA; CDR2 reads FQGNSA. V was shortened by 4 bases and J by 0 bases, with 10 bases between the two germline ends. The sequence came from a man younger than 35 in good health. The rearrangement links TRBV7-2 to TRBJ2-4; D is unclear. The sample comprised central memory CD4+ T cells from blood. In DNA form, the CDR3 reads TGTGCCAGCAGCTCAGTATGGGTAGCCAAAAACATTCAGTACTTC. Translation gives CASSSVWVAKNIQYF.